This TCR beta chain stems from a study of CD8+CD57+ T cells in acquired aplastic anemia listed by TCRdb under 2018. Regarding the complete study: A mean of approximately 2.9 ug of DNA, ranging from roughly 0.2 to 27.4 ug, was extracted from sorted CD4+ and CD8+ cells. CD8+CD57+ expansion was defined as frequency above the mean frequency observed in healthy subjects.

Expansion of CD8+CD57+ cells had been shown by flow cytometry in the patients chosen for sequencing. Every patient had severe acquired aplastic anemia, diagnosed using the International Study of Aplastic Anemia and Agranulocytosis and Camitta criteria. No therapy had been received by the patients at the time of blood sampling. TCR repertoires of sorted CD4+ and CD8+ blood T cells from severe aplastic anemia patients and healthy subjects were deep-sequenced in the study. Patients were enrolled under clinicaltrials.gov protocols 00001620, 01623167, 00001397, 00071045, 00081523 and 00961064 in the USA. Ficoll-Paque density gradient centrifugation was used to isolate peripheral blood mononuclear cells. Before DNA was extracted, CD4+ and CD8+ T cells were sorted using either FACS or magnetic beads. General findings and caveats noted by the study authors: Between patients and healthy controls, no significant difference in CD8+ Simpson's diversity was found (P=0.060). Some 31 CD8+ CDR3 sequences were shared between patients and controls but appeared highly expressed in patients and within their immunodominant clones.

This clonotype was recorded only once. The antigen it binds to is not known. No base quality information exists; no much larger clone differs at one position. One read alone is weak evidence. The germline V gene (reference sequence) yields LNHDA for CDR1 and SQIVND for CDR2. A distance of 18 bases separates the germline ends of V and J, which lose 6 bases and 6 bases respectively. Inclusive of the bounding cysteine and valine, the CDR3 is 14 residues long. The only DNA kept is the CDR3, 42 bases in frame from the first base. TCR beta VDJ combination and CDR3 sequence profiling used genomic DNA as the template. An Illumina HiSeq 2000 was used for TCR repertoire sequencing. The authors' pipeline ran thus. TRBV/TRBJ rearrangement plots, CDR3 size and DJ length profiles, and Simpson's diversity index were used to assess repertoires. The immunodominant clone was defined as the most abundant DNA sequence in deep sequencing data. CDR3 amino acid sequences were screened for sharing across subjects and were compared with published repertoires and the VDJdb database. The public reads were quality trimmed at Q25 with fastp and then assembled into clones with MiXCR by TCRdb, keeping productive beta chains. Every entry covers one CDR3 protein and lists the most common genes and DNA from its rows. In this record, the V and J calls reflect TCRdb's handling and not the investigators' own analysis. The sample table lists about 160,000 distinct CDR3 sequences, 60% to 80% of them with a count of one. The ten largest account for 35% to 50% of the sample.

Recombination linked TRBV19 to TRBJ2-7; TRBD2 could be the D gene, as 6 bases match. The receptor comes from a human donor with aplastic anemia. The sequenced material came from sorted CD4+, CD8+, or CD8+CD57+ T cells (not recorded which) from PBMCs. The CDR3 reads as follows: CASSMGLLGCEQYV. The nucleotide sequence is TGTGCCAGTAGCATGGGACTCCTAGGCTGCGAGCAGTACGTC.